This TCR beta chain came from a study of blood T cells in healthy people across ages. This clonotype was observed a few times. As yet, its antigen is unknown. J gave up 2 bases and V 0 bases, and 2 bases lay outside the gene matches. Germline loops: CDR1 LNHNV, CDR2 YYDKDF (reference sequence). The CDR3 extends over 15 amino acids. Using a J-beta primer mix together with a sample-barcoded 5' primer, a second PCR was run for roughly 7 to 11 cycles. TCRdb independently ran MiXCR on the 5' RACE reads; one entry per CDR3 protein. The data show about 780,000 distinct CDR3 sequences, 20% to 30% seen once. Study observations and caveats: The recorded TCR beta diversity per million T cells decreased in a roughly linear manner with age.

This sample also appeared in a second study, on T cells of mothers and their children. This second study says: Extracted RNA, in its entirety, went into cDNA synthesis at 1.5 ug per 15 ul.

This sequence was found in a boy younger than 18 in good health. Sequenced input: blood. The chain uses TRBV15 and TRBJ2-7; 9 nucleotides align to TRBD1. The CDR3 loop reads CATSRDRDRAYEQYF. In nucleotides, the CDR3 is TGTGCCACCAGCAGAGACAGGGACAGGGCCTACGAGCAGTACTTC.